This is a list of T cell receptor beta chains from one sample in a study of graft-versus-host responses after intestinal transplantation. The antigens for these receptors are not known. Sequencing was performed with immunoSEQ multiplex PCR; in TCRdb, only in-frame clones are kept and a portion is missing. The repertoire holds 85,000 to 90,000 clones, with 85% to 90% as singletons. Sequencing used unstimulated CD4+ T cells sorted from spleen or lymph node cells, obtained before intestinal transplant. All receptors come from a human donor who received an intestinal transplant. Each CDR3 is given with its conserved first and last residue. A D gene is named only where the DNA matches it firmly. Some rows mark clone size as missing; the rest say once, few, many or name a class of expanded clone.

V	J	size	D	DNA	CDR3
TRBV30	TRBJ1-4	.	.	TGTGCCGGGGGGGAGGGAGGATATGAAAAACTGTTTTTT	CAGGEGGYEKLFF
TRBV9	TRBJ2-3	.	.	TGTGCCAGCAGCCCCCCGGGACTCCTAAGCACAGATACGCAGTATTTT	CASSPPGLLSTDTQYF
TRBV5-5	TRBJ2-2	.	TRBD2	TGTGCCAGCATCCAACGAGCTAGCGGGGCGGCGAACACCGGGGAGCTGTTTTTT	CASIQRASGAANTGELFF
TRBV2	TRBJ2-5	.	.	TGTGCCAGCAGCAGGGGACGGGAGACCCAGTACTTC	CASSRGRETQYF
TRBV12-5	TRBJ1-3	.	.	TGTGCTAGTGGTTCCGTAGACACCATATATTTT	CASGSVDTIYF
TRBV19	TRBJ2-5	.	.	TGTGCCAGTAGTCTCAGCGCGTCTCCCGAGTCGACCCAGTACTTC	CASSLSASPESTQYF
TRBV5-1	TRBJ1-4	.	.	TGCGCCAGCAGCTTGTTAGGGGGGGACGATGAAAAACTGTTTTTT	CASSLLGGDDEKLFF
TRBV5-5	TRBJ2-2	.	TRBD2	TGTGCCAGCAGCTTGCGGCTAGCGGGGACGCCGGGCACCGGGGAGCTGTTTTTT	CASSLRLAGTPGTGELFF
TRBV2	TRBJ2-7	.	.	TGTGCCAGCAGTGACACCTACGAGCAGTACTTC	CASSDTYEQYF
TRBV7-7	TRBJ2-1	once	.	TGTGCTAGCAGCCCCCGGGTCGGGGGAACCCTGGGATACAATGAGCAGTTCTTC	CASSPRVGGTLGYNEQFF
TRBV2	TRBJ2-7	few	TRBD1	TGTGCCAGCAGCAAGACAGGGCGGTACGAGCAGTACTTC	CASSKTGRYEQYF
TRBV5-1	TRBJ2-7	.	.	TGCGCCAGCACCCCCCAGGGTCCAGCCTACGAGCAGTACTTC	CASTPQGPAYEQYF
TRBV6-1	TRBJ1-5	.	.	TGTGCCAGCAGTGAAGAACCAGGGCCTCAGCCCCAGCATTTT	CASSEEPGPQPQHF
TRBV2	TRBJ2-7	.	.	TGTGCCAGCAGCCTGGCGGGCGAGCAGCACTTC	CASSLAGEQHF
TRBV2	TRBJ2-6	.	TRBD1	TGTGCCAGCATTCCGGGACAGGGGTATTTCTCTGGGGCCAACGTCCTGACTTTC	CASIPGQGYFSGANVLTF
TRBV7-9	TRBJ2-7	once	.	TGTGCCAGCAGCTTAGCGGAGTTCTACGAGCAGTACTTC	CASSLAEFYEQYF
TRBV11-2	TRBJ1-4	.	.	TGTGCCAGCAGCTTAGACGTCCGAAAACTGTTTTTT	CASSLDVRKLFF
TRBV7-8	TRBJ1-6	.	.	TGTGCCAGCAGCTCCAGACAGACCTATAATTCACCCCTCCACTTT	CASSSRQTYNSPLHF
TRBV6-6	TRBJ1-6	.	TRBD1	TGTGCCAGCAGTCAGGACAGGGCGAATTCACCCCTCCACTTT	CASSQDRANSPLHF
TRBV7-2	TRBJ2-1	.	TRBD2	TGTGCCAGCAGCTTTCTGAGCGGCGGGGGGGGAGGTGAGCAGTTCTTC	CASSFLSGGGGGEQFF
TRBV5-1	TRBJ1-1	.	TRBD1	TGCGCCAGCAGCCTGGGACAGTCGAACACTGAAGCTTTCTTT	CASSLGQSNTEAFF
TRBV10-3	TRBJ1-1	.	.	TGTGCCATCAAAGCAGGGACTGAAGCTTTCTTT	CAIKAGTEAFF
TRBV14	TRBJ1-2	.	.	TGTGCCAGCAGCCAAGATTGGTCAGGGAACTATGGCTACACCTTC	CASSQDWSGNYGYTF
TRBV7-3	TRBJ2-3	.	.	TGTGCCAGCAGCTTCTTCGACGGACAATGGGATACGCAGTATTTT	CASSFFDGQWDTQYF
TRBV5-4	TRBJ2-3	.	.	TGTGCCAGCAGCGTGGGGAGATCCAGCACAGATACGCAGTATTTT	CASSVGRSSTDTQYF
TRBV27	TRBJ2-6	.	TRBD2	TGTGCCAGCAGTCGACTAGCGGGGGGGCCAGGTGGGGCCAACGTCCTGACTTTC	CASSRLAGGPGGANVLTF